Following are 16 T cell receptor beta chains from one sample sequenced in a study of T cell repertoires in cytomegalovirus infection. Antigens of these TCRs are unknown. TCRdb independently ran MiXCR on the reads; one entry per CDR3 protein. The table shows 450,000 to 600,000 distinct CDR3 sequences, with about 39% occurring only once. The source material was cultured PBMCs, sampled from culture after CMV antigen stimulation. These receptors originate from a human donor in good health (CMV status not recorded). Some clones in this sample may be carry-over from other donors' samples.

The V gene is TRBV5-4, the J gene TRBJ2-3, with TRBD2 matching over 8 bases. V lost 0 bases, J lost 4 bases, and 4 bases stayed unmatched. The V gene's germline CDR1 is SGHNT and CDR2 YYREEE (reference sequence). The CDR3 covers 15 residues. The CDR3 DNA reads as TGTGCCAGCAGCTTGGACGGGAGGGTGGCAGATACGCAGTATTTT. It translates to CASSLDGRVADTQYF.

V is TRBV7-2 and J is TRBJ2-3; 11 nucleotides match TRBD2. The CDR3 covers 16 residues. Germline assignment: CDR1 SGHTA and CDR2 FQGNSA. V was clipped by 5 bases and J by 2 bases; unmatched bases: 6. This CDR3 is CASSTRTSGYTDTQYF. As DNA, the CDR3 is TGTGCCAGCAGCACACGGACTAGCGGGTACACAGATACGCAGTATTTT.

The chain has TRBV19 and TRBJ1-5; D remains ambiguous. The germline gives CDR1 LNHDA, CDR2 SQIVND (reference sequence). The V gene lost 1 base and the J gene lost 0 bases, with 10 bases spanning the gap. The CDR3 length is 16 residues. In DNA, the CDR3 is TGTGCCAGTAGTATAGCGGCAGAGTATAGCAATCAGCCCCAGCATTTT. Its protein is CASSIAAEYSNQPQHF.

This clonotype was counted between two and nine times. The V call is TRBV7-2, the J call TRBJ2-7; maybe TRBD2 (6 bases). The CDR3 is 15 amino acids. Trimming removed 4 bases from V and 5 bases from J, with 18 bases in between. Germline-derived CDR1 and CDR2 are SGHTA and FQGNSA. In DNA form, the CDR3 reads TGTGCCAGCAGCTCCGCCCGAATCCGGGAGAACGAGCAGTACTTC. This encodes CASSSARIRENEQYF.

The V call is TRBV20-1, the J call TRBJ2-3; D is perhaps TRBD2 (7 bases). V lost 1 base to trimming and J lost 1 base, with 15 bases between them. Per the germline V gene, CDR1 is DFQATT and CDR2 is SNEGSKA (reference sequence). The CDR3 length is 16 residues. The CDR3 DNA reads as TGCAGTGCTAGAGGGGGGGGCCTAGCTGGCACAGATACGCAGTATTTT. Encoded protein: CSARGGGLAGTDTQYF.

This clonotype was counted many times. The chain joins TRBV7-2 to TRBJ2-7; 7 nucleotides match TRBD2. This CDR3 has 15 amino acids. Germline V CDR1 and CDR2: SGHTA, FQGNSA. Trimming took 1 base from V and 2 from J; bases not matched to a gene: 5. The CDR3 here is CASSLDGGNPYEQYF. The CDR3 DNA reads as TGTGCCAGCAGCTTAGACGGGGGGAATCCCTACGAGCAGTACTTC. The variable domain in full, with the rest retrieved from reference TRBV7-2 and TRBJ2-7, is GAGVSQSPSNKVTEKGKDVELRCDPISGHTALYWYRQSLGQGLEFLIYFQGNSAPDKSGLPSDRFSAERTGGSVSTLTIQRTQQEDSAVYLCASSLDGGNPYEQYFGPGTRLTVT.

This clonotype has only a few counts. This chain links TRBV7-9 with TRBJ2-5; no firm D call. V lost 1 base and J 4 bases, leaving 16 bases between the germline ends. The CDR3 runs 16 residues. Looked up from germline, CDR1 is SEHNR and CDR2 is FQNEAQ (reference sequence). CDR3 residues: CASSLGLNKWGETQYF. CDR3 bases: TGTGCCAGCAGCTTAGGACTGAATAAGTGGGGAGAGACCCAGTACTTC.

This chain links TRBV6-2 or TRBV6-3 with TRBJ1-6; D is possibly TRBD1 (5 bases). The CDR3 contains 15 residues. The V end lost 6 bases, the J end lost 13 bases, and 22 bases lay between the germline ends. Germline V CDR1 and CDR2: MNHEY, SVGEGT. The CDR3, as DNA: TGTGCCAGCAGAAACCGGGACCGAGCCTTGATCCCCCTCCACTTT. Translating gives CASRNRDRALIPLHF.

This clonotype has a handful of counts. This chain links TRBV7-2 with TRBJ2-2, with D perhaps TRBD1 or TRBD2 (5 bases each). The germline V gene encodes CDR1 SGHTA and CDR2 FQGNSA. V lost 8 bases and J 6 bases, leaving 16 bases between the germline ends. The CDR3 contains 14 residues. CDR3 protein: CASRNLGTPGELFF. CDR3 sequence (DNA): TGTGCCAGCCGCAACCTAGGGACCCCCGGGGAGCTGTTTTTT.

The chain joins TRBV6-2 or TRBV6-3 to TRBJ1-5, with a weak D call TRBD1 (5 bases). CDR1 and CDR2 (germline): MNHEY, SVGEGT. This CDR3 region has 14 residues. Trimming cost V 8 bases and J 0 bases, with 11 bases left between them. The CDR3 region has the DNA TGTGCCAGCCGAAGGGGTAATAGCAATCAGCCCCAGCATTTT. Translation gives CASRRGNSNQPQHF.

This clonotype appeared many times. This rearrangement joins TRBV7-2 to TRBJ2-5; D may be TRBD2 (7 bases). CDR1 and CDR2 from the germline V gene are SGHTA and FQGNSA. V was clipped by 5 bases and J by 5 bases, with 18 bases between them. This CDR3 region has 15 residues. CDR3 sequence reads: CASSPNTGGQETQYF. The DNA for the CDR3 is TGTGCCAGCAGCCCAAACACGGGGGGCCAGGAGACCCAGTACTTC.

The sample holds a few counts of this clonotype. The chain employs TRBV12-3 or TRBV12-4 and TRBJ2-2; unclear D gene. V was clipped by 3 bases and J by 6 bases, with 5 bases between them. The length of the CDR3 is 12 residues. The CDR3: CASSFTPGELFF. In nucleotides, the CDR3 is TGTGCCAGCAGTTTTACCCCCGGGGAGCTGTTTTTT.

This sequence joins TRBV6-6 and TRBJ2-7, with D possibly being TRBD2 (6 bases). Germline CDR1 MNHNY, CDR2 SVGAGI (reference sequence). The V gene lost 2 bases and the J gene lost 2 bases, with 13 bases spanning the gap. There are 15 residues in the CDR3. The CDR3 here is CASSYGPGVPYEQYF. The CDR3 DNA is TGTGCCAGCAGTTACGGCCCGGGAGTCCCCTACGAGCAGTACTTC.

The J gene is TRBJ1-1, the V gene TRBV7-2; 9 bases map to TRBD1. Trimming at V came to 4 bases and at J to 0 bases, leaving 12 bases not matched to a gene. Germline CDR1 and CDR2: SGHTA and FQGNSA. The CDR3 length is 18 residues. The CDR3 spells CASSSRAGQGLMNTEAFF. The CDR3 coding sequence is TGTGCCAGCAGCTCCCGAGCGGGACAGGGCCTGATGAACACTGAAGCTTTCTTT.

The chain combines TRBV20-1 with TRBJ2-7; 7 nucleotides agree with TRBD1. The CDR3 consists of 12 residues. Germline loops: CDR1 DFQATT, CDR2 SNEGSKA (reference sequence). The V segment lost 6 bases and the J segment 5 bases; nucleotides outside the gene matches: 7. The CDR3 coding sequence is TGCAGTGCCCACAGGGGAATCAACGAGCAGTACTTC. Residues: CSAHRGINEQYF.

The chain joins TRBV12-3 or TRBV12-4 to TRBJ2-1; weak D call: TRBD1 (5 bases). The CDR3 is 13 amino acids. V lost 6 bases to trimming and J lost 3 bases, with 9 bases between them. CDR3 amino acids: CASSTGNYNEQFF. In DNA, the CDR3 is TGTGCCAGCAGCACAGGAAACTACAATGAGCAGTTCTTC.